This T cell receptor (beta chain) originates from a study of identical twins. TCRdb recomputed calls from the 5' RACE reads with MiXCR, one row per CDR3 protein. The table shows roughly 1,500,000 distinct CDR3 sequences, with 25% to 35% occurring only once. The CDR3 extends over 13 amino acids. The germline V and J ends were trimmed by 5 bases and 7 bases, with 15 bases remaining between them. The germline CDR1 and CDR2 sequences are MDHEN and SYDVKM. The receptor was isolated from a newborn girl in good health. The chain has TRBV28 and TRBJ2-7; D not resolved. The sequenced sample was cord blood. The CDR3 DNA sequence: TGTGCCAGCAGTGCACAGAGTCACAATGAGCAGTACTTC. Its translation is CASSAQSHNEQYF. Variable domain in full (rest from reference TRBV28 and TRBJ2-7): DVKVTQSSRYLVKRTGEKVFLECVQDMDHENMFWYRQDPGLGLRLIYFSYDVKMKEKGDIPEGYSVSREKKERFSLILESASTNQTSMYLCASSAQSHNEQYFGPGTRLTVT.